The rows below give T cell receptor beta chains drawn from one sample of a study of control samples from healthy donors and cancer patients. TCRdb keeps only in-frame clones here, not all; method: immunoSEQ multiplex PCR. The data contain approximately 86,000 clones, about nine tenths of them singletons. Specimen: blood. These receptors were collected from a man between 25 and 39 years old in good health. Both conserved end residues are part of each CDR3. A D gene is named only where the DNA matches it firmly. Clone size, where shown, is once, few, many, or a class for clones that have expanded.

clone_size: .; j_call: TRBJ2-2; v_call: TRBV4-1; d_call: .; cdr3_nt: TGCGCCAGCAGCCCGAGAACGAACACCGGGGAGCTGTTTTTT; cdr3_aa: CASSPRTNTGELFF
clone_size: .; j_call: TRBJ1-5; v_call: TRBV5-1; d_call: TRBD1; cdr3_nt: TGCGCCAGCAGCGGGACAGGGAAAGAGCCCCAGCATTTT; cdr3_aa: CASSGTGKEPQHF
clone_size: .; j_call: TRBJ2-1; v_call: TRBV7-7; d_call: .; cdr3_nt: TGTGCCAGCAGCTTAGGCGCCTCAACGAATGAGCAGTTCTTC; cdr3_aa: CASSLGASTNEQFF
clone_size: .; j_call: TRBJ2-7; v_call: TRBV10-3; d_call: TRBD1; cdr3_nt: TGTGCCATCAGTGAGTCAGCTCGGGACAGTTACGAGCAGTACTTC; cdr3_aa: CAISESARDSYEQYF
clone_size: .; j_call: TRBJ2-5; v_call: TRBV27; d_call: .; cdr3_nt: TGTGCCAGCAGTTTTTCGGGGCGGTTCCAAGAGACCCAGTACTTC; cdr3_aa: CASSFSGRFQETQYF
clone_size: few; j_call: TRBJ1-5; v_call: TRBV7-9; d_call: .; cdr3_nt: TGTGCCAGCAGCTTATACGATCAGCCCCAGCATTTT; cdr3_aa: CASSLYDQPQHF
clone_size: .; j_call: TRBJ1-1; v_call: TRBV5-1; d_call: TRBD1; cdr3_nt: TGCGCCAGCAGCCTAGGACAGGGTGGGCACACTGAAGCTTTCTTT; cdr3_aa: CASSLGQGGHTEAFF
clone_size: few; j_call: TRBJ1-4; v_call: TRBV19; d_call: TRBD1; cdr3_nt: TGTGCCAGTAGTTGGACAGGGAACAAGGGTAATGAAAAACTGTTTTTT; cdr3_aa: CASSWTGNKGNEKLFF
clone_size: .; j_call: TRBJ1-1; v_call: TRBV25-1; d_call: .; cdr3_nt: TGTGCCAGCAGTGAATTGCGGAAGAACACTGAAGCTTTCTTT; cdr3_aa: CASSELRKNTEAFF
clone_size: few; j_call: TRBJ1-2; v_call: TRBV27; d_call: TRBD1; cdr3_nt: TGTGCCAGCAGTTTCGACAGGGGAATAGGCTACACCTTC; cdr3_aa: CASSFDRGIGYTF